A selection of T cell receptor beta chains follows, all from one sample in a study of human T cells and chemical hapten exposure. TCRdb reprocessed the RACE reads with MiXCR, giving one entry per CDR3 protein. This sample has more than 75,000 distinct CDR3 sequences; around 10% occur once, and the top ten carry approximately 3.8%. This material consisted of whole blood, taken in connection with sensitization to the hapten diphenylcyclopropenone (DPC). The receptors derive from a woman aged 40 to 50 with alopecia areata. Some clones in this sample may be carry-over from other donors' samples. Both conserved end residues are part of each CDR3. Fields, in order: clone size, J gene, D gene, V gene, CDR3 protein, CDR3 DNA. D genes are given only for firm matches. Part of the rows lack a size; the others show once, few, many or a class for expanded clones.

clone size: many; J gene: TRBJ2-3; D gene: .; V gene: TRBV5-4; CDR3 protein: CASSFGLTYTDTQYF; CDR3 DNA: TGTGCCAGCAGCTTCGGCTTAACATACACAGATACGCAGTATTTT
clone size: .; J gene: TRBJ2-1; D gene: .; V gene: TRBV12-3/TRBV12-4; CDR3 protein: CASSPTLGLEQFF; CDR3 DNA: TGTGCCAGCAGCCCTACTCTAGGTCTGGAGCAGTTCTTC
clone size: few; J gene: TRBJ2-4; D gene: TRBD1; V gene: TRBV6-6; CDR3 protein: CASSKGGQGTKNIQYF; CDR3 DNA: TGTGCCAGCAGTAAGGGGGGACAGGGAACGAAAAACATTCAGTACTTC
clone size: many; J gene: TRBJ1-5; D gene: TRBD1; V gene: TRBV6-2/TRBV6-3; CDR3 protein: CASSGQGAGNQPQHF; CDR3 DNA: TGTGCCAGCAGCGGACAGGGGGCGGGCAATCAGCCCCAGCATTTT
clone size: few; J gene: TRBJ1-6; D gene: TRBD1; V gene: TRBV5-4; CDR3 protein: CASSFGTGFSPLHF; CDR3 DNA: TGTGCCAGCAGCTTCGGGACAGGGTTTTCACCCCTCCACTTT
clone size: many; J gene: TRBJ1-2; D gene: .; V gene: TRBV29-1; CDR3 protein: CSGREGTYGYTF; CDR3 DNA: TGCAGCGGGAGAGAGGGGACCTATGGCTACACCTTC
clone size: few; J gene: TRBJ2-7; D gene: TRBD2; V gene: TRBV6-2/TRBV6-3; CDR3 protein: CASSRTSRSSYEQYF; CDR3 DNA: TGTGCCAGCAGTCGGACTAGCCGAAGCTCCTACGAGCAGTACTTC
clone size: few; J gene: TRBJ1-1; D gene: TRBD1; V gene: TRBV4-3; CDR3 protein: CASSQRTGRDTEAFF; CDR3 DNA: TGCGCCAGCAGCCAACGGACAGGGAGGGACACTGAAGCTTTCTTT
clone size: many; J gene: TRBJ1-5; D gene: .; V gene: TRBV7-2; CDR3 protein: CASSLMGQPQHF; CDR3 DNA: TGTGCCAGCAGCTTAATGGGACAGCCCCAGCATTTT
clone size: .; J gene: TRBJ2-7; D gene: .; V gene: TRBV11-3; CDR3 protein: CASSLTGASAEQYF; CDR3 DNA: TGTGCCAGCAGCTTAACGGGGGCCTCGGCCGAGCAGTACTTC
clone size: few; J gene: TRBJ1-2; D gene: .; V gene: TRBV11-2; CDR3 protein: CASSPLQGHNYGYTF; CDR3 DNA: TGTGCCAGCAGCCCTTTACAGGGACACAACTATGGCTACACCTTC
clone size: many; J gene: TRBJ1-6; D gene: .; V gene: TRBV5-4; CDR3 protein: CASSFWTVNSPLHF; CDR3 DNA: TGTGCCAGCAGCTTCTGGACAGTGAATTCACCCCTCCACTTT
clone size: .; J gene: TRBJ1-2; D gene: .; V gene: TRBV7-8; CDR3 protein: CASSQMGRPSEYGYTF; CDR3 DNA: TGTGCCAGCAGCCAGATGGGGAGGCCATCTGAATATGGCTACACCTTC
clone size: few; J gene: TRBJ2-7; D gene: .; V gene: TRBV2; CDR3 protein: CASSEAQFLQYF; CDR3 DNA: TGTGCCAGCAGTGAAGCCCAGTTCCTGCAGTACTTC
clone size: .; J gene: TRBJ2-3; D gene: TRBD2; V gene: TRBV27; CDR3 protein: CASSSAGESTDTQYF; CDR3 DNA: TGTGCCAGCAGTTCAGCGGGAGAGAGCACAGATACGCAGTATTTT
clone size: many; J gene: TRBJ2-3; D gene: .; V gene: TRBV20-1; CDR3 protein: CSATRGTDTQYF; CDR3 DNA: TGCAGTGCTACCAGAGGAACAGATACGCAGTATTTT
clone size: .; J gene: TRBJ1-4; D gene: TRBD1; V gene: TRBV29-1; CDR3 protein: CSAASRAGGLGYEKLFF; CDR3 DNA: TGCAGCGCTGCCTCGCGGGCAGGGGGCTTGGGTTATGAAAAACTGTTTTTT
clone size: few; J gene: TRBJ1-4; D gene: TRBD1; V gene: TRBV2; CDR3 protein: CASSDVLGQGNEKLFF; CDR3 DNA: TGTGCCAGCAGTGATGTTCTGGGACAGGGTAATGAAAAACTGTTTTTT
clone size: .; J gene: TRBJ1-3; D gene: .; V gene: TRBV7-8; CDR3 protein: CASSLTGAGGNTIYF; CDR3 DNA: TGTGCCAGCAGCTTAACCGGGGCAGGGGGAAACACCATATATTTT
clone size: .; J gene: TRBJ2-5; D gene: TRBD1; V gene: TRBV29-1; CDR3 protein: CSVAAGTEGETQYF; CDR3 DNA: TGCAGCGTTGCCGCCGGGACAGAGGGGGAGACCCAGTACTTC
clone size: .; J gene: TRBJ1-6; D gene: TRBD1; V gene: TRBV12-3/TRBV12-4; CDR3 protein: CASSPRTGENSPLHF; CDR3 DNA: TGTGCCAGCAGTCCCCGGACAGGGGAGAATTCACCCCTCCACTTT
clone size: few; J gene: TRBJ2-1; D gene: .; V gene: TRBV4-2; CDR3 protein: CASSQEEDWSYNEQFF; CDR3 DNA: TGTGCCAGCAGCCAAGAAGAGGACTGGTCCTACAATGAGCAGTTCTTC
clone size: many; J gene: TRBJ1-1; D gene: .; V gene: TRBV5-4; CDR3 protein: CASSLDQGHFWDTEAFF; CDR3 DNA: TGTGCCAGCAGCTTGGACCAAGGCCACTTTTGGGACACTGAAGCTTTCTTT
clone size: .; J gene: TRBJ2-1; D gene: TRBD2; V gene: TRBV4-1; CDR3 protein: CASSQVNLGGTEQFF; CDR3 DNA: TGCGCCAGCAGCCAAGTCAATCTCGGGGGGACTGAGCAGTTCTTC
clone size: few; J gene: TRBJ2-4; D gene: .; V gene: TRBV27; CDR3 protein: CASSWGQSKNIQYF; CDR3 DNA: TGTGCCAGCAGTTGGGGCCAGTCCAAAAACATTCAGTACTTC
clone size: many; J gene: TRBJ1-5; D gene: .; V gene: TRBV6-6; CDR3 protein: CASGRAESNQPQHF; CDR3 DNA: TGTGCCAGCGGCAGGGCGGAGAGCAATCAGCCCCAGCATTTT
clone size: .; J gene: TRBJ2-7; D gene: TRBD2; V gene: TRBV2; CDR3 protein: CASSDGGSQYEQYF; CDR3 DNA: TGTGCCAGCAGTGACGGCGGGAGCCAGTACGAGCAGTACTTC
clone size: .; J gene: TRBJ2-2; D gene: .; V gene: TRBV20-1; CDR3 protein: CSALLGSGELFF; CDR3 DNA: TGCAGTGCTCTCCTAGGTAGCGGGGAGCTGTTTTTT
clone size: many; J gene: TRBJ1-3; D gene: .; V gene: TRBV6-5; CDR3 protein: CASSYSNSHGDSGNTIYF; CDR3 DNA: TGTGCCAGCAGTTACTCGAATTCCCATGGTGACTCTGGAAACACCATATATTTT